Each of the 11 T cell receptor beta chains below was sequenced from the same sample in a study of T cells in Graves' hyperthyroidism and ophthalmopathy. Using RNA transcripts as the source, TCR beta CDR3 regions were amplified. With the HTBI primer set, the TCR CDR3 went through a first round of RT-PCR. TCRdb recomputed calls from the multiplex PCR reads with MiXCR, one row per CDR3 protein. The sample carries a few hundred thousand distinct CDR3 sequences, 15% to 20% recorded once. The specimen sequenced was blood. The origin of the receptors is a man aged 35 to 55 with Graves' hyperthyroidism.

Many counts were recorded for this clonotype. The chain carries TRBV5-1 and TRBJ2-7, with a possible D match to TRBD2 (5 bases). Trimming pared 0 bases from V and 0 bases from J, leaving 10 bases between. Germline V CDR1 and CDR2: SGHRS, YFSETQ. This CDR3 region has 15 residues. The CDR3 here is CASSLAGEGSYEQYF. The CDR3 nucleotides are TGCGCCAGCAGCTTGGCCGGAGAGGGCTCCTACGAGCAGTACTTC.

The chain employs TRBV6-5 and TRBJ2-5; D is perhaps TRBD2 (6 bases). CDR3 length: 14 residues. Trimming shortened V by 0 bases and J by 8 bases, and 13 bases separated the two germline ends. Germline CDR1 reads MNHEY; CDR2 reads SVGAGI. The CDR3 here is CASSYSGTPTTQYF. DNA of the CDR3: TGTGCCAGCAGTTACTCGGGGACTCCTACCACCCAGTACTTC.

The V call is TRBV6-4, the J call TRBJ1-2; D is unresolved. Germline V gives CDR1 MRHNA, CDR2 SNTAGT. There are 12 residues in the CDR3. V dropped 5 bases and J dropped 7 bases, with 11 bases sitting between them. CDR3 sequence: CASSTRGCGYTF. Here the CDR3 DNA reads TGTGCCAGCAGTACTCGGGGTTGTGGCTACACCTTC.

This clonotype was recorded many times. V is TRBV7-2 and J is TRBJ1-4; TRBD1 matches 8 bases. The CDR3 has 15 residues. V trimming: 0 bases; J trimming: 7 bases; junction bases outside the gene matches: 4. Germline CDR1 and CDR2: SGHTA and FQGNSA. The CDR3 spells CASSLATGVGEKLFF. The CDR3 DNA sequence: TGTGCCAGCAGCTTAGCGACAGGGGTGGGTGAAAAACTGTTTTTT.

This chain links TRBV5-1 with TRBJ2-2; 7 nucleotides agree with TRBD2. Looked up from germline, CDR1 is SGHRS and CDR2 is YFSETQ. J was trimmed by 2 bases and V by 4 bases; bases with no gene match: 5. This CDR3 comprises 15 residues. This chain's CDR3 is CASSTTSDNTGELFF. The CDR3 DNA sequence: TGCGCCAGCAGCACTACTAGCGACAACACCGGGGAGCTGTTTTTT.

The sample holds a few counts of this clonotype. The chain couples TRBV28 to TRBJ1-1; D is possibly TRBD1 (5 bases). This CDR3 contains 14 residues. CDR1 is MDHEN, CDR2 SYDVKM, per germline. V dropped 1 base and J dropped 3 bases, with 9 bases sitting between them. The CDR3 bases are TGTGCCAGCAGTTTATCCGGGGCTGACACTGAAGCTTTCTTT. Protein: CASSLSGADTEAFF. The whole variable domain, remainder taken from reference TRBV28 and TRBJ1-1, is DVKVTQSSRYLVKRTGEKVFLECVQDMDHENMFWYRQDPGLGLRLIYFSYDVKMKEKGDIPEGYSVSREKKERFSLILESASTNQTSMYLCASSLSGADTEAFFGQGTRLTVV.

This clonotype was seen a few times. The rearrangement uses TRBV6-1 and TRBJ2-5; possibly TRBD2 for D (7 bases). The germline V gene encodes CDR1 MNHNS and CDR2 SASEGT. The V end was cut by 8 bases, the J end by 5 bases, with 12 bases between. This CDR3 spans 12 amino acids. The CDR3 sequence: CASRRGLETQYF. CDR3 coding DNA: TGTGCCAGCCGGCGGGGGCTGGAGACCCAGTACTTC.

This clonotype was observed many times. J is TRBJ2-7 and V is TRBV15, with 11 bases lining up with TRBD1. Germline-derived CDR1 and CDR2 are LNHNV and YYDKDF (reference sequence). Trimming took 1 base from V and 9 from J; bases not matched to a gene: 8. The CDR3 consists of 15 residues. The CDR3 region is CATSRGGTGGFRQYF. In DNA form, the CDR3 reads TGTGCCACCAGCAGAGGGGGGACAGGGGGATTTCGGCAGTACTTC. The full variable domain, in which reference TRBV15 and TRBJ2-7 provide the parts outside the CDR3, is DAMVIQNPRYQVTQFGKPVTLSCSQTLNHNVMYWYQQKSSQAPKLLFHYYDKDFNNEADTPDNFQSRRPNTSFCFLDIRSPGLGDTAMYLCATSRGGTGGFRQYFGPGTRLTVT.

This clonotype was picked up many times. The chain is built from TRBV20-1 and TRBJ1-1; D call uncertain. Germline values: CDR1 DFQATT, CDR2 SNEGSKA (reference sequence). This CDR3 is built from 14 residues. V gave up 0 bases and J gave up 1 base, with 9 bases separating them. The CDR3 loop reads CSARDRVGNTEAFF. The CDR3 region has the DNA TGCAGTGCTAGAGATAGGGTGGGGAACACTGAAGCTTTCTTT.

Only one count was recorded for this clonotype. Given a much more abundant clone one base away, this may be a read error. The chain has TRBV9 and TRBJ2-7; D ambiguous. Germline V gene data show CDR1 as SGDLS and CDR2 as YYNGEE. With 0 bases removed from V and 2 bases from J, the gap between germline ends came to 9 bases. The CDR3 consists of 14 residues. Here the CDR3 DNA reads TGTGCCAGCAGCGTAGACAGCATGGCCTACGAGCAGTACTTC. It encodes CASSVDSMAYEQYF.

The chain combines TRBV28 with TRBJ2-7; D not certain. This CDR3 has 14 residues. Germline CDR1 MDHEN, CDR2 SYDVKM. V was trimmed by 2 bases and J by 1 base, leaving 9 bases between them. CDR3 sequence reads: CASSLGVPSYEQYF. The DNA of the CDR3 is TGTGCCAGCAGTTTAGGGGTACCATCCTACGAGCAGTACTTC.